This T cell receptor beta chain appears in the sequencing data of a study of technical replicates of blood from a few donors. Data came from immunoSEQ multiplex PCR; TCRdb stores just in-frame clones and leaves some out. The profile shows under 100,000 clones, approximately 86% of them singletons. The length of the CDR3 is 13 residues. V lost 6 bases and J lost 9, with 15 bases in between. Germline loops: CDR1 MNHEY, CDR2 SMNVEV (reference sequence). The source material was PBMCs. V usage is TRBV27 and J usage is TRBJ2-4; D not certain. This clonotype was obtained from a human donor in good health. Some clones in this sample may be carry-over from other donors' samples. The CDR3 DNA reads as TGTGCCAGCAGCCCCAAAAGAGATGGCATTCAGTACTTC. This gives the protein CASSPKRDGIQYF.